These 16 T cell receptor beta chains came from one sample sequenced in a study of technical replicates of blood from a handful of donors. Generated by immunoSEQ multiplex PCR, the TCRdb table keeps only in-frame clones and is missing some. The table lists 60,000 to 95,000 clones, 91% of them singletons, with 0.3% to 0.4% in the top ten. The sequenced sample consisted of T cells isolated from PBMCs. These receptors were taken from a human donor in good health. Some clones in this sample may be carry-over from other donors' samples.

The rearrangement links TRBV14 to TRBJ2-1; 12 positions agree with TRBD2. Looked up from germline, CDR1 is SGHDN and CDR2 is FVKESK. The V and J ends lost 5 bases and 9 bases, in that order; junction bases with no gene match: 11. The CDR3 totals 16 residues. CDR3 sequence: CASSFYGLAGSGEQFF. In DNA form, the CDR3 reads TGTGCCAGCAGCTTCTACGGACTAGCGGGATCGGGTGAGCAGTTCTTC.

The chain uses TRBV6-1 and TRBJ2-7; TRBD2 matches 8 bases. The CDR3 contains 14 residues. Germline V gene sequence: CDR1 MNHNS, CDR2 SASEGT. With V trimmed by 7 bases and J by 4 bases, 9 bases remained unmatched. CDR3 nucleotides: TGTGCCAGCACTACGGGACTAGGGCTTTACGAGCAGTACTTC. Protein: CASTTGLGLYEQYF.

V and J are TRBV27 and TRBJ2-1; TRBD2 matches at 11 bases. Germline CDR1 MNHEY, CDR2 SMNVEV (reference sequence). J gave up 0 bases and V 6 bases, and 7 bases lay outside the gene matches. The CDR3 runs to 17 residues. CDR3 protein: CASSGTSGRSSYNEQFF. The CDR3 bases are TGTGCCAGCAGCGGGACTAGCGGCCGATCCTCCTACAATGAGCAGTTCTTC.

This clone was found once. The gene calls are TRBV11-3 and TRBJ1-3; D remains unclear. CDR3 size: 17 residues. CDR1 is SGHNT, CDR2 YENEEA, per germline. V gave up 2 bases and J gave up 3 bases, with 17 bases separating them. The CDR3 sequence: CASSLPSMVGDGNTIYF. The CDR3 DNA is TGTGCCAGCAGCTTACCCTCGATGGTGGGCGATGGAAACACCATATATTTT.

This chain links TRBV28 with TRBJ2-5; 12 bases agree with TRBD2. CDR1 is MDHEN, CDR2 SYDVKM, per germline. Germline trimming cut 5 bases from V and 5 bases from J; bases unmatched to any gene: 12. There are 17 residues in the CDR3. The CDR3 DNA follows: TGTGCCAGCAGTCCCTGGACTAGCGGGACGAGGACGGAGACCCAGTACTTC. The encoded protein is CASSPWTSGTRTETQYF.

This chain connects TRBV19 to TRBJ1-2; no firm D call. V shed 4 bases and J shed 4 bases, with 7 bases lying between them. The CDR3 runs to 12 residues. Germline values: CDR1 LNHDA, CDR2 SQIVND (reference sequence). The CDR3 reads CASSNSFYGYTF. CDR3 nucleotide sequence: TGTGCCAGTAGTAACAGTTTCTATGGCTACACCTTC.

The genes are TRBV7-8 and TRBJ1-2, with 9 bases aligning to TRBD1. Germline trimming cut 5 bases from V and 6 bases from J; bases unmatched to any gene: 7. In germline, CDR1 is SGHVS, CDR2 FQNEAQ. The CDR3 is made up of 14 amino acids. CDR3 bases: TGTGCCAGCAGCCCTGCGACAGGGGGGAATGGCTACACCTTC. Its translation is CASSPATGGNGYTF.

This chain's CDR3 is CASSSDRVFGYTF. Here the CDR3 DNA reads TGTGCCAGCAGCTCCGACAGGGTGTTTGGCTACACCTTC. The chain combines TRBV5-4 with TRBJ1-2; 7 nucleotides agree with TRBD1. The CDR3 spans 13 residues. In germline, CDR1 is SGHNT, CDR2 YYREEE (reference sequence). V shed 3 bases, J shed 7 bases, and the junction held 6 bases outside the gene matches. Together with reference TRBV5-4 and TRBJ1-2, the CDR3 gives the full variable domain: ETGVTQSPTHLIKTRGQQVTLRCSSQSGHNTVSWYQQALGQGPQFIFQYYREEENGRGNFPPRFSGLQFPNYSSELNVNALELDDSALYLCASSSDRVFGYTFGSGTRLTVV.

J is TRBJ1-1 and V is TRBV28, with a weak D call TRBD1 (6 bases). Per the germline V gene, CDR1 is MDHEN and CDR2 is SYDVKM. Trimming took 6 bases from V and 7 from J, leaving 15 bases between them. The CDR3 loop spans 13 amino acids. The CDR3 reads CASSRPDRGEAFF. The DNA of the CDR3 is TGTGCCAGCAGCCGCCCGGACAGAGGTGAAGCTTTCTTT.

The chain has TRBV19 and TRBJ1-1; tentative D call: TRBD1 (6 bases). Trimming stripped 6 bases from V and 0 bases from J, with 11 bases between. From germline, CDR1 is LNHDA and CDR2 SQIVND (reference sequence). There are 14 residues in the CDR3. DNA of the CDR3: TGTGCCAGTAGCCCACAGGGACTGAACACTGAAGCTTTCTTT. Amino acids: CASSPQGLNTEAFF.

Here the CDR3 reads CASSLGGGQETQYF. The CDR3 DNA is TGTGCCAGCAGCCTCGGCGGGGGGCAAGAGACCCAGTACTTC. V gene TRBV13 combines with J gene TRBJ2-5, with 8 nucleotides matching TRBD2. Germline V gene data show CDR1 as PRHDT and CDR2 as FYEKMQ (reference sequence). V lost 5 bases to trimming and J lost 2 bases; unmatched junction nucleotides: 4. The CDR3 runs to 14 residues. Using reference TRBV13 and TRBJ2-5 for the parts outside the CDR3, the full variable domain is AAGVIQSPRHLIKEKRETATLKCYPIPRHDTVYWYQQGPGQDPQFLISFYEKMQSDKGSIPDRFSAQQFSDYHSELNMSSLELGDSALYFCASSLGGGQETQYFGPGTRLLVL.

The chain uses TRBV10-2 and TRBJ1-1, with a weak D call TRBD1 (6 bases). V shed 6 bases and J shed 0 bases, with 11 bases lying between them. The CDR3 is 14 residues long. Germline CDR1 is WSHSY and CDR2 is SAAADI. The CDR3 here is CASRRQELNTEAFF. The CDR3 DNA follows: TGCGCCAGCAGGCGACAGGAACTGAACACTGAAGCTTTCTTT.

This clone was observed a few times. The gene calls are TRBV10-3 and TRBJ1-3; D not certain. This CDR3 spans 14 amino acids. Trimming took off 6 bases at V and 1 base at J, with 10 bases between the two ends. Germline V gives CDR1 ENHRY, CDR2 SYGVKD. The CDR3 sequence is CAIRTGDSGNTIYF. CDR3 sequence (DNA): TGTGCCATCAGGACCGGAGATTCTGGAAACACCATATATTTT.

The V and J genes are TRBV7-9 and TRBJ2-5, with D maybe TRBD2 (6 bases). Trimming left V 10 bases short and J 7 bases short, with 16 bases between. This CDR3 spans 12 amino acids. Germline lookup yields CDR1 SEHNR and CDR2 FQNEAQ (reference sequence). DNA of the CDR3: TGTGCCATCGGGGAGCTGGGAGGGACCCAGTACTTC. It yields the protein CAIGELGGTQYF.

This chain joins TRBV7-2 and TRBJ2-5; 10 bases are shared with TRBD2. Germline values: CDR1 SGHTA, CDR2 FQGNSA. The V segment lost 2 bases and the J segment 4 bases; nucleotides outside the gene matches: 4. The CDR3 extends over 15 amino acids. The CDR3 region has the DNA TGTGCCAGCAGCTTATTGGCTAGCGGGGGAGAGACCCAGTACTTC. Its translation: CASSLLASGGETQYF.

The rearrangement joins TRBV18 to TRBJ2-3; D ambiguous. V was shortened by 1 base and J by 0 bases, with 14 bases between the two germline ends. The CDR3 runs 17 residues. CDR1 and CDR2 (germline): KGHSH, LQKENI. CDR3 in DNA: TGTGCCAGCTCACCACAAGATGCGACTCAGAGCACAGATACGCAGTATTTT. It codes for CASSPQDATQSTDTQYF.